This TCR beta chain is from a study of neurological immune-mediated disorders (dated by TCRdb to 2018 to 2020). Describing the broader study: Peripheral blood TCR-beta repertoires from patients with HTLV-I-associated myelopathy (HAM/TSP), patients with multiple sclerosis, and healthy controls were compared in the study using UMI-based sequencing. The 106 TCR-beta libraries covered PBMC samples along with longitudinal samples, technical triplicates, and paired sorted CD4+ and CD8+ T-cell subsets. The cohort was made up of 68 subjects, consisting of roughly 14 HAM/TSP patients, about 34 multiple sclerosis patients and around 20 healthy controls. Overall results and qualifications from the work: Across subjects, expanded clones never shared an identical CDR3 amino acid sequence, which suggests that the TCR-beta repertoires in every group were private. TCR clonal expansion was highest in HAM/TSP patients and lowest in MS patients, with MS patients falling below even healthy controls.

cDNA was synthesized by template-switch 5'RACE using a primer with a 10-nucleotide random unique molecular identifier that tagged each TCR transcript. Every sequencing run yielded over 190 million TCR-beta sequences covering 15-18 subjects. The RNeasy kit was used to extract total RNA. The KAPA Real-time Library Amplification kit was used to amplify TCR-beta VDJ regions with primers targeting the TCR constant region and the 5'RACE anchor. A first PCR added sample indexes and Illumina adaptors, and a second PCR then raised library yield. After Ampure bead purification, the roughly 650 bp TCR product was size-selected on a 2% E-gel SizeSelection system. Library quality was checked on a Bioanalyzer, concentration was measured with Qubit, and libraries were quantified with the Kapa Library Quantification kit before pooling. Libraries were sequenced paired-end 2 x 150 bp on an Illumina HiSeq 2500. To increase sequence diversity, roughly 24-32% phiX was spiked into each library pool. Processing in the source paper ran as follows. The UMI-based MiGEC pipeline processed quality-filtered reads and removed over 80% of raw TCR sequences during error correction. VDJ genes were aligned to IMGT germline references, and each clonotype was defined by a unique CDR3 amino acid sequence together with V-J genes. Clonal expansion, Shannon diversity, and CDR3 relatedness (CalcPairwiseDistances, ClusterSamples) were evaluated with VDJtools, and phylogenetic trees were built with CLCbio workbench. Using coefficient-of-variation modelling across technical triplicates, the study counted a clone as expanded if it had at least 8 unique UMIs. TCRdb itself trimmed the public reads at Q25 with fastp, ran MiXCR and retained productive beta chains. Entries that share a CDR3 protein sequence are merged under the most common genes and DNA. The V and J calls, along with clone size, are taken from TCRdb and not from the paper's own processing. This sample comprises 55,000 to 70,000 distinct CDR3 sequences, about an eighth of them detected only once. The ten largest clonotypes hold roughly 1.9% of the sample.

This clonotype has a count of ten or more. Its antigen target is currently unknown. No base quality values were provided; no much bigger clone lies one nucleotide off. The healthy controls were volunteers from blood banks in Maryland, USA. Unsorted PBMC libraries were generated from 2 million PBMCs stored in RNAlater at -80 °C until RNA extraction. Peripheral blood underwent Ficoll-Hypaque density gradient centrifugation to isolate PBMCs, which were then cryopreserved in liquid nitrogen. The sample taken for sequencing was PBMCs. This TCR derives from a man between 60 and 75 years old in good health.

The CDR3 amino acid sequence is: CASGPGGANYGYTF. The DNA sequence follows: TGCGCCAGCGGTCCAGGGGGTGCCAACTATGGCTACACCTTC. Recombination joined TRBV5-1 with TRBJ1-2, with 7 junctional bases fitting TRBD1. From the cysteine up to the phenylalanine, the CDR3 has a length of 14 residues. Only CDR3 DNA is held: 42 bases, read in frame from base 1. V ends up 7 bases short and J 2 bases short, with an unmatched junction base count of 8. For CDR1 and CDR2, the germline V gene lists SGHRS and YFSETQ.